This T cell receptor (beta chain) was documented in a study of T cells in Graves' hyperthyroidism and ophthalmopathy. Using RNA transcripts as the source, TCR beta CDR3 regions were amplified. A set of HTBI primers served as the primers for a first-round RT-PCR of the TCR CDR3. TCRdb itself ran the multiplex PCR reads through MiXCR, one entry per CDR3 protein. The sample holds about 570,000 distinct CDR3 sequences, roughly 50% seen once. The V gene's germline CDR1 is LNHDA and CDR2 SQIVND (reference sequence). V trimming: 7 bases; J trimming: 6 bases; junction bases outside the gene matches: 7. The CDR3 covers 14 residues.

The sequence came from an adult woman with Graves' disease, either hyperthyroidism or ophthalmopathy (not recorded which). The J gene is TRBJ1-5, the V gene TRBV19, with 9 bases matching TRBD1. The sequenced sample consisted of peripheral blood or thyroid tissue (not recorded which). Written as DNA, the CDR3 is TGTGCCAGTAAGGGACAGGGTTCGGGTCAGCCCCAGCATTTT. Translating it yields CASKGQGSGQPQHF.